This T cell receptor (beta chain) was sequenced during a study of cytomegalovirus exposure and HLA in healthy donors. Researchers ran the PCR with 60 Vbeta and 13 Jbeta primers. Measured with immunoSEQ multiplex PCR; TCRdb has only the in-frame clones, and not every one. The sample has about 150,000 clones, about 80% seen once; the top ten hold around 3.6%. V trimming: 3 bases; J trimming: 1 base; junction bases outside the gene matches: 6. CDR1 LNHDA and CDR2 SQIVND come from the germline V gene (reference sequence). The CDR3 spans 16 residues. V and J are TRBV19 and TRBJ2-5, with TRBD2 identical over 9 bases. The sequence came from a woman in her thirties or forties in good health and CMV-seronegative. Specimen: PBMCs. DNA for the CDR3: TGTGCCAGTAGTATTAGCGGGGGTATGAGCCAAGAGACCCAGTACTTC. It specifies CASSISGGMSQETQYF.